The rows below give T cell receptor beta chains drawn from one sample of a study of follicular helper T cells after annual influenza vaccination. This table comes from immunoSEQ multiplex PCR, and its TCRdb copy is limited to in-frame clones, with some not included. This sample has some 15,000 clones, with roughly 80% found just once. The material sequenced was CXCR5+ CD38- circulating T follicular helper cells from blood, taken 7 days after influenza vaccination. These receptors were collected from an adult who received the influenza vaccine. Both conserved end residues are trimmed from each CDR3.

TRBJ1-4 TRBV5-1 ASSLARNEKLF
TRBJ2-2 TRBV2 ATERTGGNTGELF
TRBJ1-4 TRBV28 ASSFGQGYEKLF
TRBJ1-6 TRBV6-1 ASSEGGRGNSPLH
TRBJ2-2 TRBV19 ASSIPRQTGELF
TRBJ1-1 TRBV11-2 ASSSAPVQGTEAF
TRBJ1-4 TRBV18 ASSPPATNEKLF
TRBJ1-1 TRBV11-2 ASSLGGQGGSEAF
TRBJ2-7 TRBV9 ASSVGARAYEQY
TRBJ1-3 TRBV7-6 ASSPQGGSGNTIY
TRBJ1-3 TRBV9 ASSVGEGAGSGNTIY
TRBJ1-4 TRBV6-5 ASSYDRESEKLF
TRBJ2-1 TRBV18 ASSPVGGRVDEQF
TRBJ2-2 TRBV7-9 ASSQNRGRTGELF
TRBJ2-7 TRBV19 ASSPGLAGLYEQY
TRBJ2-2 TRBV28 ASSLWGQGNTGELF
TRBJ2-7 TRBV5-1 ASSLQGGYYEQY
TRBJ1-4 TRBV6-1 ASTLYRGLNEKLF
TRBJ1-2 TRBV19 ASSAQGAGGYT
TRBJ2-1 TRBV19 ASLTGGLYNEQF
TRBJ1-6 TRBV27 ASTPNRLSGVSSPLH
TRBJ2-1 TRBV27 ASAGYGTSHNEQF
TRBJ2-1 TRBV5-1 ASSLRPYDYEQF
TRBJ2-7 TRBV4-1 ASSRDGRGGYEQY
TRBJ1-6 TRBV9 ASSLENSPLH
TRBJ1-5 TRBV19 ASHSPGLSNQPQH
TRBJ1-2 TRBV4-2 ASSQDSGTGLGYT
TRBJ2-5 TRBV10-3 AISLAAQETQY
TRBJ2-2 TRBV5-1 ASRSAAGGTGELF
TRBJ1-1 TRBV2 ASGGQGGDTEAF
TRBJ1-2 TRBV5-1 ASSLASHGGYGYT
TRBJ1-2 TRBV27 ASSLWGTGEYGYT
TRBJ1-1 TRBV4-2 ASSLTGRDTEAF
TRBJ2-1 TRBV7-9 ASSRLAGVLNEQF
TRBJ2-1 TRBV7-2 ASSVGLGAGNEQF
TRBJ1-5 TRBV29-1 SVPGQGIQPQH
TRBJ1-2 TRBV7-2 ASSQDRGGYGYT
TRBJ1-2 TRBV25-1 ASSVSGQGAVYGYT
TRBJ2-3 TRBV11-2 ASSFIAGGPGDTQY
TRBJ1-2 TRBV7-8 ASSATRQVLYGYT
TRBJ1-4 TRBV9 ASSETGRTGHEKLF
TRBJ2-7 TRBV13 ASSSQGAPFH
TRBJ1-2 TRBV2 ASSFAGTGDGGYT
TRBJ1-1 TRBV2 ASSRDNWNTEAF
NA TRBV28 ASSSGQANSYEQY
TRBJ2-3 TRBV5-5 ASSLRTAPDTQY